The rows below give T cell receptor beta chains drawn from one sample of a study of CD8 T cell repertoires and HIV-1 epitope variants. These TCRs are of unknown antigen specificity. Clones were sequenced by immunoSEQ multiplex PCR, and TCRdb holds only the in-frame ones, with some missing. The table shows thousands of clones, with approximately 70% occurring only once. Sequencing was performed on cultured CD8+ T cells derived from PBMCs. Every receptor here comes from a male donor with HIV. CDR3s include the opening cysteine and the closing phenylalanine or tryptophan. The D gene is left open where the match is weak. Not all rows give a size; the values are once, few, many and, for expanded clones, a class.

D,J,V,length,size,CDR3,DNA
TRBD2,TRBJ2-7,TRBV9,15,NA,CASSAAPGGQHEQYF,TGTGCCAGCAGCGCTGCCCCGGGAGGGCAACACGAGCAGTACTTC
NA,TRBJ1-5,TRBV5-4,14,few,CASSFSGSNQPQHF,TGTGCCAGCAGCTTTTCGGGTAGCAATCAGCCCCAGCATTTT
NA,TRBJ1-5,TRBV19,14,NA,CASSIGVSNQPQHF,TGTGCCAGTAGTATTGGGGTTAGCAATCAGCCCCAGCATTTT
TRBD2,TRBJ2-7,TRBV9,15,NA,CASSAGTSGSYEQYF,TGTGCCAGCAGCGCAGGGACTAGCGGGAGCTACGAGCAGTACTTC
TRBD2,TRBJ2-3,TRBV6-1,15,few,CASPSGEAYTDTQYF,TGTGCCAGCCCGAGCGGGGAGGCCTACACAGATACGCAGTATTTT
TRBD2,TRBJ2-3,TRBV30,15,NA,CAWTPTSGGRDTQYF,TGTGCCTGGACCCCGACTAGCGGGGGGCGGGATACGCAGTATTTT
NA,TRBJ1-5,TRBV15,14,NA,CATRDWDSNQPQHF,TGTGCCACCAGAGATTGGGACAGCAATCAGCCCCAGCATTTT
NA,TRBJ2-7,TRBV5-4,14,once,CASSSKDTSGEQYF,TGTGCCAGCAGCTCGAAAGACACATCTGGGGAGCAGTACTTC
NA,TRBJ2-2,TRBV7-6,13,NA,CASSLNTGGELFF,TGTGCCAGCAGCTTAAATACGGGCGGGGAGCTGTTTTTT
NA,TRBJ2-7,TRBV27,12,few,CASSFKGYEQYF,TGTGCCAGCAGTTTCAAGGGTTACGAGCAGTACTTC
NA,TRBJ2-7,TRBV4-3,13,NA,CASSQGLAYEQYF,TGCGCCAGCAGCCAAGGGCTGGCCTACGAGCAGTACTTC
NA,TRBJ2-7,TRBV13,14,NA,CASSLAGSSYEQYF,TGTGCCAGCAGCTTAGCCGGGAGCTCCTACGAGCAGTACTTC
NA,TRBJ1-1,TRBV10-2,14,NA,CASSELELYTEAFF,TGCGCCAGCAGTGAGTTGGAACTTTACACTGAAGCTTTCTTT
TRBD1,TRBJ2-5,TRBV10-3,16,NA,CAISDPGQGAGETQYF,TGTGCCATCAGTGACCCCGGACAGGGGGCCGGGGAGACCCAGTACTTC
NA,TRBJ2-7,TRBV9,14,NA,CASSVGDITYEQYF,TGTGCCAGCAGCGTAGGGGACATAACCTACGAGCAGTACTTC
NA,TRBJ1-2,TRBV5-6,15,NA,CASSSEPQGHYGYTF,TGTGCCAGCAGCTCCGAACCACAGGGTCACTATGGCTACACCTTC
TRBD2,TRBJ2-7,TRBV7-8,16,NA,CASLLTGGPGGYEQYF,TGTGCCAGCCTCCTGACGGGGGGGCCGGGGGGCTACGAGCAGTACTTC
TRBD1,TRBJ2-7,TRBV7-3,13,NA,CASSVQGAGEQYF,TGTGCCAGCAGCGTTCAGGGGGCAGGCGAGCAGTACTTC
NA,TRBJ2-5,TRBV7-9,15,NA,CASSFWAETEETQYF,TGTGCCAGCAGCTTTTGGGCGGAGACCGAAGAGACCCAGTACTTC
NA,TRBJ2-2,TRBV6-4,13,NA,CASSEGDTGELFF,TGTGCCAGCAGTGAGGGGGACACCGGGGAGCTGTTTTTT
NA,TRBJ2-4,TRBV4-3,13,NA,CASSQGVSDIQYF,TGCGCCAGCAGCCAAGGGGTGTCGGACATTCAGTACTTC
TRBD2,TRBJ2-5,TRBV5-1,15,NA,CASSWTLAGAETQYF,TGCGCCAGCAGCTGGACACTAGCGGGGGCAGAGACCCAGTACTTC
NA,TRBJ1-4,TRBV5-6,12,NA,CASSLGGAKLFF,TGTGCCAGCAGCTTGGGAGGGGCAAAACTGTTTTTT